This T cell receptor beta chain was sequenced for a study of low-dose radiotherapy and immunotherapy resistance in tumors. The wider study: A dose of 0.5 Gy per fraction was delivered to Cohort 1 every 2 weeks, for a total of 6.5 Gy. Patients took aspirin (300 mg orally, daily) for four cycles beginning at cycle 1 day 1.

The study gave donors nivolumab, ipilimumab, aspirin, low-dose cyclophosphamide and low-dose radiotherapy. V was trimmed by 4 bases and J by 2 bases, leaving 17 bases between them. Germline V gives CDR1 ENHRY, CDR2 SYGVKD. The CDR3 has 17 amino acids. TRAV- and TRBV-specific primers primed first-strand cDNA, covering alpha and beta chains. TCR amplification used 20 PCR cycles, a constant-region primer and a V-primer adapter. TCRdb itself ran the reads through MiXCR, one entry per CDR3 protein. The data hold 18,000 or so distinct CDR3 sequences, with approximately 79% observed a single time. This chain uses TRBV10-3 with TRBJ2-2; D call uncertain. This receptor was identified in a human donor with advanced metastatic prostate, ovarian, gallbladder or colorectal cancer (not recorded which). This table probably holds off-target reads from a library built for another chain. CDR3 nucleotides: TGTGCCATCAGTGCACAGCCAAATGTACCCAACACCGGGGAGCTGTTTTTT. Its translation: CAISAQPNVPNTGELFF.